Listed here are 14 T cell receptor beta chains from one sample, sequenced in a study of PD-L1 blockade in urothelial cancer. TCRdb's copy holds only in-frame clones and misses some; the assay was immunoSEQ multiplex PCR. The sample includes around 2,500 clones, 33% of them seen just once. The specimen comprised tumor tissue, sampled before atezolizumab (anti-PD-L1) treatment. These receptors were obtained from an older man with urothelial cancer.

This chain joins TRBV11-3 and TRBJ1-3, with D possibly TRBD1 on 5 matching bases. V was shortened by 3 bases and J by 1 base, with 16 bases between the two germline ends. This CDR3 spans 17 amino acids. The germline V gene has CDR1 SGHNT and CDR2 YENEEA. The chain's CDR3 is CASSFGVGGTSGNTIYF. In DNA form, the CDR3 reads TGTGCCAGCAGCTTCGGTGTCGGGGGTACGTCTGGAAACACCATATATTTT.

This clone is categorized as medium-sized (0.01 to 0.1%). The V call is TRBV11-3, the J call TRBJ1-4; TRBD1 matches at 8 bases. Germline CDR1 reads SGHNT; CDR2 reads YENEEA. After removal of 5 bases from V and 6 bases from J, the junction contained 8 bases not matched to a gene. This CDR3 comprises 15 residues. The CDR3 protein is CASSATGGFDEKLFF. The CDR3 bases are TGTGCCAGCAGCGCTACAGGGGGTTTTGATGAAAAACTGTTTTTT.

This sequence joins TRBV18 and TRBJ2-7; the match to TRBD1 covers 11 bases. V gave up 3 bases and J gave up 1 base; unmatched junction bases: 2. The CDR3 has 15 residues. Germline loops: CDR1 KGHSH, CDR2 LQKENI. This CDR3 is CASSPGQGGSYEQYF. CDR3 sequence (DNA): TGTGCCAGCTCACCGGGACAGGGGGGTTCCTACGAGCAGTACTTC.

Regarding this clone: At one end, the junction sequence differs from germline, possibly due to a read error. V is TRBV19 and J is TRBJ2-7; TRBD1 aligns across 10 bases. Germline CDR1 LNHDA, CDR2 SQIVND (reference sequence). The CDR3 consists of 15 residues. CDR3 in DNA: TGTGCCAGTAGTTCGCCGGGACAGGGGTTCTACGAGCAATACTTC. This sequence encodes CASSSPGQGFYEQYF.

This clone qualifies as medium-sized. DNA for the CDR3: TGTGCCAGCAGTAGTGGGGACAACACAGATACGCAGTATTTT. Protein sequence: CASSSGDNTDTQYF. The chain recombines TRBV28 with TRBJ2-3; D might be TRBD1 (6 bases). Trimming pared 5 bases from V and 2 bases from J, leaving 11 bases between. Germline V gene lookup returns CDR1 MDHEN and CDR2 SYDVKM. The CDR3 runs to 14 residues. Supplemented by reference TRBV28 and TRBJ2-3, the full variable domain reads DVKVTQSSRYLVKRTGEKVFLECVQDMDHENMFWYRQDPGLGLRLIYFSYDVKMKEKGDIPEGYSVSREKKERFSLILESASTNQTSMYLCASSSGDNTDTQYFGPGTRLTVL.

The V call is TRBV5-1, the J call TRBJ1-4, with D unresolved. The germline V and J ends were trimmed by 2 bases and 2 bases, with 7 bases remaining between them. The length of the CDR3 is 14 residues. Looked up from germline, CDR1 is SGHRS and CDR2 is YFSETQ. The CDR3 nucleotides read TGCGCCAGCAGCTTAAACCCGACTAATGAAAAACTGTTTTTT. The encoded protein is CASSLNPTNEKLFF. The whole variable domain, remainder taken from reference TRBV5-1 and TRBJ1-4, is KAGVTQTPRYLIKTRGQQVTLSCSPISGHRSVSWYQQTPGQGLQFLFEYFSETQRNKGNFPGRFSGRQFSNSRSEMNVSTLELGDSALYLCASSLNPTNEKLFFGSGTQLSVL.

This clone is classed as medium-sized. The V gene is TRBV9, the J gene TRBJ2-3, with 8 bases matching TRBD1. Germline-derived CDR1 and CDR2 are SGDLS and YYNGEE. J lost 1 base, V lost 9 bases, and 10 bases had no gene match. CDR3 length: 15 residues. CDR3 sequence reads: CATTSGQGGTDTQYF. CDR3 bases: TGTGCCACCACCTCCGGACAGGGTGGCACAGATACGCAGTATTTT.

V gene TRBV6-8 combines with J gene TRBJ1-3, with a weak D call TRBD1 (5 bases). With 6 bases removed from V and 0 bases from J, the gap between germline ends came to 12 bases. The CDR3 runs 15 residues. Germline values: CDR1 MNHGY, CDR2 SAAAGT. The CDR3 bases are TGTGCCAGCAGAACCGGGGCAGCCTCTGGAAACACCATATATTTT. As protein: CASRTGAASGNTIYF.

In its sample, this clone ranks as medium-sized. The V and J genes are TRBV6-8 and TRBJ1-5, with TRBD1 matching 12 bases. Germline V gives CDR1 MNHGY, CDR2 SAAAGT. V dropped 6 bases and J dropped 6; count of bases not matched to a gene: 9. This CDR3 is 16 amino acids long. The CDR3 DNA sequence: TGTGCCAGCAGCAAAGGGGGACAGGGGGCTTCTCAGCCCCAGCATTTT. Translating gives CASSKGGQGASQPQHF.

V gene TRBV14 combines with J gene TRBJ2-7; 15 nucleotides line up with TRBD2. Germline CDR1 is SGHDN and CDR2 is FVKESK. The CDR3 contains 16 residues. With V trimmed by 3 bases and J by 2 bases, 2 bases remained unmatched. The CDR3 loop reads CASSHGLAGGPYEQYF. CDR3 sequence (DNA): TGTGCCAGCAGCCATGGACTAGCGGGGGGGCCCTACGAGCAGTACTTC.

This clone was detected a few times. This chain uses TRBV5-1 with TRBJ2-7; a weak D match, TRBD2 (6 bases). The germline gives CDR1 SGHRS, CDR2 YFSETQ. V gave up 0 bases and J gave up 5 bases, with 15 bases separating them. This CDR3 spans 15 amino acids. The DNA of the CDR3 is TGCGCCAGCAGCTTGGGTTCGGCAGGGAGGAACGAGCAGTACTTC. Protein sequence: CASSLGSAGRNEQYF. The full variable domain, completed using reference TRBV5-1 and TRBJ2-7, is KAGVTQTPRYLIKTRGQQVTLSCSPISGHRSVSWYQQTPGQGLQFLFEYFSETQRNKGNFPGRFSGRQFSNSRSEMNVSTLELGDSALYLCASSLGSAGRNEQYFGPGTRLTVT.

This chain links TRBV6-8 with TRBJ1-3; a weak D match, TRBD1 (5 bases). CDR3 length equals 14 residues. Trimming pared 7 bases from V and 8 bases from J, leaving 18 bases between. Germline CDR1 is MNHGY and CDR2 is SAAAGT. CDR3 region: CASTPKGAQDTIYF. DNA of the CDR3: TGTGCCAGCACACCTAAAGGGGCTCAGGACACCATATATTTT.

The gene calls are TRBV4-1 and TRBJ2-1; 12 bases map to TRBD2. CDR3 length: 18 residues. Losses at the gene ends were 1 base for V and 4 bases for J; bases not matched to a gene: 8. CDR1 and CDR2 from the germline V gene are MGHRA and YSYEKL. In nucleotides, the CDR3 is TGCGCCAGCAGCCAAGGCCCTGGACTAGCGGGGCCATACAATGAGCAGTTCTTC. This encodes CASSQGPGLAGPYNEQFF.

The chain is built from TRBV19 and TRBJ1-5; D unclear. Per germline, CDR1 LNHDA and CDR2 SQIVND (reference sequence). There are 14 residues in the CDR3. Trimming removed 3 bases at V and 6 bases at J, with 12 bases between. DNA of the CDR3: TGTGCCAGTAGTATCTTACAGAGCGGTCAGCCCCAGCATTTT. Translating it yields CASSILQSGQPQHF.